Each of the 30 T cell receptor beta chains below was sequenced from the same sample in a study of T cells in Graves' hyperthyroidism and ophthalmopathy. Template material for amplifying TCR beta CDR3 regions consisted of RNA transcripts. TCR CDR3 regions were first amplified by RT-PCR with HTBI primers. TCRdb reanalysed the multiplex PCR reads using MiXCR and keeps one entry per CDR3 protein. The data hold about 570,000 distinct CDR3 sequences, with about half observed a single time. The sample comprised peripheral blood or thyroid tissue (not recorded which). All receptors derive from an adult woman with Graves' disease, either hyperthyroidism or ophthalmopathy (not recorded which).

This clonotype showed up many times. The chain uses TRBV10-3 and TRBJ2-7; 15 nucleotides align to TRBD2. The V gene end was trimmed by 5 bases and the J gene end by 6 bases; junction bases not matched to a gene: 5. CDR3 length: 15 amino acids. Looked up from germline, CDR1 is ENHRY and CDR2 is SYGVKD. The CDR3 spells CAISWTSGRAPEQYF. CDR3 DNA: TGTGCCATCAGTTGGACTAGCGGGAGGGCCCCCGAGCAGTACTTC.

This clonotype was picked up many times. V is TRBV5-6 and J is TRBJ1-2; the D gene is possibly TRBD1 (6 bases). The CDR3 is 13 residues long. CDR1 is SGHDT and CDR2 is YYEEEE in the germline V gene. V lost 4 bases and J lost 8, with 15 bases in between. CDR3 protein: CASSIQGVEGYTF. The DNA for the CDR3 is TGTGCCAGCAGCATACAGGGTGTGGAGGGCTACACCTTC.

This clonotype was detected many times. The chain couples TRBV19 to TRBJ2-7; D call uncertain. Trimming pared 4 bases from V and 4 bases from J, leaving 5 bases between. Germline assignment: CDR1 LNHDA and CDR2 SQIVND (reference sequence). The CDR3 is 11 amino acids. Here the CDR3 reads CASSTGYEQYF. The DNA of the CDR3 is TGTGCCAGTAGTACCGGGTACGAGCAGTACTTC.

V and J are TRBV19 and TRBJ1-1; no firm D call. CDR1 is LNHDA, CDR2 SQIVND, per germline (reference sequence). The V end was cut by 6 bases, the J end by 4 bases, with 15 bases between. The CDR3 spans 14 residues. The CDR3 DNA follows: TGTGCCAGTAGCATCGAGGTGTGGGGCACTGAAGCTTTCTTT. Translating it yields CASSIEVWGTEAFF.

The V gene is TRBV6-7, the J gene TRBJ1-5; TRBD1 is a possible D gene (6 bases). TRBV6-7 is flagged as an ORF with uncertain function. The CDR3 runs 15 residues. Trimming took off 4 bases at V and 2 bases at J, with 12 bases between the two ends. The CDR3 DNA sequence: TGTGCCAGCAGTTCCAGGGGTACGGGCAATCAGCCCCAGCATTTT. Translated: CASSSRGTGNQPQHF.

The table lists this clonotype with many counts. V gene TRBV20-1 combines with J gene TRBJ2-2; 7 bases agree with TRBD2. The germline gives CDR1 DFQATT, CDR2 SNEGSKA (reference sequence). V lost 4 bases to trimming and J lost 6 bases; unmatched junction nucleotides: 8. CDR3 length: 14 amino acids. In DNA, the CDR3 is TGCAGTGCTACGGCGTTGGCGGGAGCCGGGGAGCTGTTTTTT. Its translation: CSATALAGAGELFF.

The CDR3 nucleotides read TGCGCCAGCAGCTTGGAAGGCAGCCCGTGGCAGCCCCAGCATTTT. It codes for CASSLEGSPWQPQHF. The genes are TRBV5-1 and TRBJ1-5; D unresolved. CDR3 size: 15 residues. V was cut by 0 bases and J by 7 bases, with 14 bases left in between. The germline gives CDR1 SGHRS, CDR2 YFSETQ.

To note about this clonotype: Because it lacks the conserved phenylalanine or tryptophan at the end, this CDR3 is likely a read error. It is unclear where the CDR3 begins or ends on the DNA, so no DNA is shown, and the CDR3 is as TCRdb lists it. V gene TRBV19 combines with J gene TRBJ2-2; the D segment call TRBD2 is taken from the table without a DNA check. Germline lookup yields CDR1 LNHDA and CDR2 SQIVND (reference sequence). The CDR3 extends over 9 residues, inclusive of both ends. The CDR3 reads CASTSTGGV.

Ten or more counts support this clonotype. CDR3 sequence (DNA): TGCGCCAGCAGCCAAGAGAGAACGGGCGGGACCTACGAGCAGTACTTC. Residues: CASSQERTGGTYEQYF. V is TRBV4-1 and J is TRBJ2-7; maybe TRBD2 (6 bases). Germline assignment: CDR1 MGHRA and CDR2 YSYEKL. Trimming shortened V by 0 bases and J by 2 bases, and 14 bases separated the two germline ends. CDR3 length: 16 residues.

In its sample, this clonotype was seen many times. CDR3 in DNA: TGTGCCAGCAGCCAAGCAACGGACAGTGCCTACGAGCAGTACTTC. The encoded protein is CASSQATDSAYEQYF. V is TRBV4-2 and J is TRBJ2-7; TRBD1 is a possible D gene (6 bases). The ends were cut back, 1 base at V and 2 bases at J, with 12 bases in the middle. The CDR3 runs 15 residues. Germline V CDR1 and CDR2: LGHNA, YNFKEQ.

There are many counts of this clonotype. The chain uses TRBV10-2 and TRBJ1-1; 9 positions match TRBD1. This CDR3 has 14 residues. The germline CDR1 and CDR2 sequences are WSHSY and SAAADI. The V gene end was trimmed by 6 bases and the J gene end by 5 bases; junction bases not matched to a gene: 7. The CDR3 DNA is TGCGCCAGCAGACACAGGGGGCGAGGAACTGAAGCTTTCTTT. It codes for CASRHRGRGTEAFF.

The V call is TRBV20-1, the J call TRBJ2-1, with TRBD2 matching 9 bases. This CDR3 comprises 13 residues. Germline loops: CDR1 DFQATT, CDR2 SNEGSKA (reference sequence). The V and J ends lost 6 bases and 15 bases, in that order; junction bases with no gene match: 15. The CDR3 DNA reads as TGCAGTGCGAGTCCGGGACTAGCTGTGAGCAGGTTCTTC. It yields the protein CSASPGLAVSRFF.

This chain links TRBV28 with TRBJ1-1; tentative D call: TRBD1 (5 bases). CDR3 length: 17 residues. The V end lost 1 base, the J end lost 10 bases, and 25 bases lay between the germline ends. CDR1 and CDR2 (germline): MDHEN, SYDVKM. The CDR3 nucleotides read TGTGCCAGCAGTTTATCTCTCCAGGGCCGGAGGCAGCGGGGAGCTTTCTTT. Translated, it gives CASSLSLQGRRQRGAFF.

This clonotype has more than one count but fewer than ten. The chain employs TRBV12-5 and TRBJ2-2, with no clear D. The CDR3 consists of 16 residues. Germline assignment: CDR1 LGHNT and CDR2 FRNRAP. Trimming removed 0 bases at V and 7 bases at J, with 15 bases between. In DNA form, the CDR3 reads TGTGCTAGTGGTTTGGTAAACTGGTATGAGGACGGGGAGCTGTTTTTT. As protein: CASGLVNWYEDGELFF. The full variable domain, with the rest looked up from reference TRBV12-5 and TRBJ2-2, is DARVTQTPRHKVTEMGQEVTMRCQPILGHNTVFWYRQTMMQGLELLAYFRNRAPLDDSGMPKDRFSAEMPDATLATLKIQPSEPRDSAVYFCASGLVNWYEDGELFFGEGSRLTVL.

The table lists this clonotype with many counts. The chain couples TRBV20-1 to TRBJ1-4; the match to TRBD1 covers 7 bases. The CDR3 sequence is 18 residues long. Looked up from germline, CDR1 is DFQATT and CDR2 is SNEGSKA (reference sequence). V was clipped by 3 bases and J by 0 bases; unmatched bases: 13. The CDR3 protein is CSASGRDRNQATNEKLFF. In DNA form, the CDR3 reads TGCAGTGCTAGCGGCCGGGACAGAAACCAGGCAACTAATGAAAAACTGTTTTTT.

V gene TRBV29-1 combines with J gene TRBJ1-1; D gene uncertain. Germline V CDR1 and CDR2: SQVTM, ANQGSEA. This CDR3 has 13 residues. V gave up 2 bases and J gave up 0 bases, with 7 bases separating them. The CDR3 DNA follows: TGCAGCGTTGAACGAGCTATGAACACTGAAGCTTTCTTT. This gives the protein CSVERAMNTEAFF.

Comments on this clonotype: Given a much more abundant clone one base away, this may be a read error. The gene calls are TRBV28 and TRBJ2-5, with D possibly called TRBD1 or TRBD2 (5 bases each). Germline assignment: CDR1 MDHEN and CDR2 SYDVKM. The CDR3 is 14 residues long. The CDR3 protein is CASSLGTFQETRYF. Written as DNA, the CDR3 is TGTGCCAGCAGTTTGGGGACCTTCCAAGAGACCCGGTACTTC.

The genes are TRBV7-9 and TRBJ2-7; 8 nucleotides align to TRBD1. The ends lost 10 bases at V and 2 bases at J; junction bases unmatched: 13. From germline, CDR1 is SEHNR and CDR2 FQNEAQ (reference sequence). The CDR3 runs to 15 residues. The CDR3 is CATSSGDRPTYEQYF. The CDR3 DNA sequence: TGTGCCACCTCTAGTGGGGACAGGCCTACCTACGAGCAGTACTTC.

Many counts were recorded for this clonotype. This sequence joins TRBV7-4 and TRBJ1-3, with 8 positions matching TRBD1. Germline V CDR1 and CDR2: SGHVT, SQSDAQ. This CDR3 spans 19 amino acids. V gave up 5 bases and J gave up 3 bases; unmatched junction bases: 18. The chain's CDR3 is CASSRRVLGQGFFGNTIYF. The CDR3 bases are TGTGCCAGCAGCCGACGCGTGCTTGGACAGGGCTTCTTTGGAAACACCATATATTTT.

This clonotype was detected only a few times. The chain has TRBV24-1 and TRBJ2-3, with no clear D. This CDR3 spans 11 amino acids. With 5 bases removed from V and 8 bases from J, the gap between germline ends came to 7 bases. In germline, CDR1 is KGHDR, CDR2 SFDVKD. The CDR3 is CATSVSGTQYF. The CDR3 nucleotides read TGTGCCACCAGTGTATCCGGTACGCAGTATTTT.

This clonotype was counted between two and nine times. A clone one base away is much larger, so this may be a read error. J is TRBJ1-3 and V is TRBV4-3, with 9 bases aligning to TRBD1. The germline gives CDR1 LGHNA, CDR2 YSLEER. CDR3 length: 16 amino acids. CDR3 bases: TGCGCCAGCAGCCAAGTTGGGACAGGGACTGGAAGCACCATATATTTT. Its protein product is CASSQVGTGTGSTIYF.

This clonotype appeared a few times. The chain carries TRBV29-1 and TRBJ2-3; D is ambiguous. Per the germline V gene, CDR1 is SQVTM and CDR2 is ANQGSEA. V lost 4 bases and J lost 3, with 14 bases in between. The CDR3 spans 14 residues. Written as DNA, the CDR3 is TGCAGCGTTGGCGTGGGGATCTTGACAGATACGCAGTATTTT. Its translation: CSVGVGILTDTQYF.

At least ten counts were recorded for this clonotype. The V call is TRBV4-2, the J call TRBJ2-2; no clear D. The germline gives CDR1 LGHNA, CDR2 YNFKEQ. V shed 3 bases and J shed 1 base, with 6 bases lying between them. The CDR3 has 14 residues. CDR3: CASSHPKNTGELFF. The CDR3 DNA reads TGTGCCAGCAGCCATCCGAAGAACACCGGGGAGCTGTTTTTT.

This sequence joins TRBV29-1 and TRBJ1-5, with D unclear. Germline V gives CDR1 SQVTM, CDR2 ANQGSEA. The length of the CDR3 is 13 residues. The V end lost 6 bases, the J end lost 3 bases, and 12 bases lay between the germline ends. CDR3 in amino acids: CSVTDGNNQPQHF. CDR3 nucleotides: TGCAGCGTAACGGATGGGAACAATCAGCCCCAGCATTTT.

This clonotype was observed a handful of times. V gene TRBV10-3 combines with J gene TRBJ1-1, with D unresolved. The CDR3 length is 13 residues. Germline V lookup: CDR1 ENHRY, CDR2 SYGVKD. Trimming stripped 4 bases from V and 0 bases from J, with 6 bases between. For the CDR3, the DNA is TGTGCCATCAGTGCAAAGATGAACACTGAAGCTTTCTTT. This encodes CAISAKMNTEAFF.

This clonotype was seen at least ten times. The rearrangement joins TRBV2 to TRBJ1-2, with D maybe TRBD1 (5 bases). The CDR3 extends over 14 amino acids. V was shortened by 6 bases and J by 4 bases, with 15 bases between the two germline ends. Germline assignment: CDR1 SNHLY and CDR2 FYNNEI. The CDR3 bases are TGTGCCAGCAGGAGGGGTCAAGAGAGCTATGGCTACACCTTC. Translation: CASRRGQESYGYTF.

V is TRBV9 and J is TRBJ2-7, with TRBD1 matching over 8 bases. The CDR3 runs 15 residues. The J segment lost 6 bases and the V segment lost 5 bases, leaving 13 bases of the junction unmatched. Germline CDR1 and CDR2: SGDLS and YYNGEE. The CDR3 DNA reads TGTGCCAGCAGTTGGCCGGGACAGGTCTTTTCCGAGCAGTACTTC. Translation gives CASSWPGQVFSEQYF. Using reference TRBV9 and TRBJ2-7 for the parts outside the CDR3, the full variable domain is DSGVTQTPKHLITATGQRVTLRCSPRSGDLSVYWYQQSLDQGLQFLIQYYNGEERAKGNILERFSAQQFPDLHSELNLSSLELGDSALYFCASSWPGQVFSEQYFGPGTRLTVT.

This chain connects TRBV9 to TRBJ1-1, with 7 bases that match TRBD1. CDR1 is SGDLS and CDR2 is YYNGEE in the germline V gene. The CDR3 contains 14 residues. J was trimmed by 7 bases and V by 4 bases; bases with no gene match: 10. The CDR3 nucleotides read TGTGCCAGCAGCCCAGGGGGGGGCGCGGTTGAAGCTTTCTTT. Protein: CASSPGGGAVEAFF.

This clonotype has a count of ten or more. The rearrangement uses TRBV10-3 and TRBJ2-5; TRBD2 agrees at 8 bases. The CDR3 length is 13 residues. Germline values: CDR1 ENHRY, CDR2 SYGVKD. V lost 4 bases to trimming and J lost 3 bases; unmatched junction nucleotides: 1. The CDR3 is CAISGTSKETQYF. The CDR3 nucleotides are TGTGCCATCAGTGGGACTAGCAAAGAGACCCAGTACTTC.

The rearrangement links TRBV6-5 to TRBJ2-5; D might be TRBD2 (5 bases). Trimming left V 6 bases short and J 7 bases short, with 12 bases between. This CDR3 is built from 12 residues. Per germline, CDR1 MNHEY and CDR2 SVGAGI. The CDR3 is CASSQEVATQYF. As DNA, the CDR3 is TGTGCCAGCAGCCAGGAGGTTGCGACCCAGTACTTC.